This paragraph covers one T cell receptor beta chain sequence. This entry is derived from a study of T cell changes during pregnancy in multiple sclerosis. The data were produced by immunoSEQ multiplex PCR, yet TCRdb's version contains in-frame clones alone and is incomplete. The sample lists tens of thousands of clones, roughly 89% occurring once. This CDR3 is built from 14 residues. Trimming took 7 bases from V and 4 from J, leaving 14 bases between them. Germline CDR1 and CDR2: SGHTA and FQGNSA. This clonotype was obtained from a female donor in good health, enrolled as a control in a pregnancy study. Here the sequenced sample was CD4+ T cells from peripheral blood mononuclear cells, taken in the third trimester of pregnancy. The chain links TRBV7-2 to TRBJ2-1; the D gene is possibly TRBD2 (5 bases). The CDR3 is CASTPRRLYNEQFF. CDR3 bases: TGTGCCAGCACCCCTAGGAGACTATACAATGAGCAGTTCTTC.